This TCR beta chain was sequenced in a study of beta chain features in type 1 diabetes. Germline assignment: CDR1 MNHNS and CDR2 SASEGT. The CDR3 has 13 amino acids. The junction had 4 bases not matched to a gene; V was cut back by 6 bases and J by 4 bases. Whole-study findings and limits: For Type 1 diabetes patients, all four CD4+ subsets carried TCRB CDR3s that were moderately but significantly shorter. Insertions were fewer and deletions more numerous at VDJ junctions in type 1 diabetes patients. Researchers cautioned that cDNA sequencing could over-represent cells with high TCR expression.

Every single donor gave one heparinised blood draw, and these averaged about 120 mL. This clone was observed a handful of times. The antigen is not known. The investigators reverse transcribed all of the isolated RNA, so they sequenced expressed TCRB transcripts. Assay: immunoSEQ multiplex PCR; the TCRdb copy retains only in-frame clones and omits some. The repertoire includes tens of thousands of clones, roughly a third of them detected once, and over 0.35% sits in the top ten. Sequenced input: stem cell memory CD4+ T cells from blood. The chain employs TRBV6-1 and TRBJ2-3; 7 bases fit TRBD1. The clonotype originates from a woman under 30 in good health. CDR3 loop: CASSDQGADTQYF. CDR3 in DNA: TGTGCCAGCAGCGACCAGGGGGCAGATACGCAGTATTTT.